The clone carrying this T cell receptor (beta chain) was seen a handful of times. The antigen remains undetermined. The sample is drawn from a study of response to subunit inactivated influenza vaccine. General study points: T cells newly recruited by each seasonal influenza vaccination are few, the authors suggested.

V lost 0 bases to trimming and J lost 7 bases, with 13 bases between them. The V gene's germline CDR1 is SGDLS and CDR2 YYNGEE. This CDR3 is 15 amino acids long. TCRdb redid the calling of the RT-PCR reads with MiXCR, one entry per CDR3 protein. The repertoire has 550,000 to 800,000 distinct CDR3 sequences, more than 15% of them found once; the top ten carry 9.5% to 13%. The rearrangement uses TRBV9 and TRBJ2-2, with a possible D match to TRBD1 (6 bases). The sequence came from a man aged 50-59 years who received an inactivated influenza vaccine. The sample in question was PBMCs from blood, obtained about 12 days after vaccination. The CDR3 DNA sequence: TGTGCCAGCAGCGTAGTACCCCTAGGGGGCGGGGAGCTGTTTTTT. Translation gives CASSVVPLGGGELFF.